The 32 T cell receptor beta chains below were found in one sample sequenced in a study of OX40 agonist ivuxolimab in advanced cancers. This table comes from immunoSEQ multiplex PCR, and its TCRdb copy is limited to in-frame clones, with some not included. The table has about 54,000 clones, more than 85% seen once. The sample in question was CD4+ or CD8+ T cells sorted from blood, obtained in a trial of the OX40 agonist ivuxolimab. All receptors come from an adult with an advanced solid tumor such as melanoma, head and neck, liver or kidney cancer.

This clone has a single count. The chain couples TRBV15 to TRBJ2-1; perhaps TRBD2 as D (6 bases). CDR3 length: 15 amino acids. Germline loops: CDR1 LNHNV, CDR2 YYDKDF (reference sequence). Trimming removed 0 bases at V and 5 bases at J, with 11 bases between. CDR3 sequence: CATSRDGGVNNEQFF. The CDR3 DNA sequence: TGTGCCACCAGCAGAGATGGCGGGGTAAACAATGAGCAGTTCTTC. The entire variable domain, with the rest obtained from reference TRBV15 and TRBJ2-1, is as follows: DAMVIQNPRYQVTQFGKPVTLSCSQTLNHNVMYWYQQKSSQAPKLLFHYYDKDFNNEADTPDNFQSRRPNTSFCFLDIRSPGLGDTAMYLCATSRDGGVNNEQFFGPGTRLTVL.

The chain joins TRBV7-8 to TRBJ2-3, with 7 bases lining up with TRBD1. The CDR3 has 15 residues. The ends lost 6 bases at V and 3 bases at J; junction bases unmatched: 9. The germline gives CDR1 SGHVS, CDR2 FQNEAQ. The CDR3 sequence: CASSQGQSITDTQYF. DNA of the CDR3: TGTGCCAGCAGTCAGGGACAGTCTATAACAGATACGCAGTATTTT.

DNA of the CDR3: TGTGCCAGCAGCCCCGAACGGCTCAACGAGCAGTACTTC. It translates to CASSPERLNEQYF. The genes are TRBV13 and TRBJ2-7, with no clear D. Germline assignment: CDR1 PRHDT and CDR2 FYEKMQ (reference sequence). CDR3 size: 13 residues. Trimming stripped 5 bases from V and 5 bases from J, with 13 bases between. The full variable domain, its missing parts supplied by reference TRBV13 and TRBJ2-7, is AAGVIQSPRHLIKEKRETATLKCYPIPRHDTVYWYQQGPGQDPQFLISFYEKMQSDKGSIPDRFSAQQFSDYHSELNMSSLELGDSALYFCASSPERLNEQYFGPGTRLTVT.

This chain links TRBV6-5 with TRBJ2-1; 7 nucleotides line up with TRBD2. The V gene's germline CDR1 is MNHEY and CDR2 SVGAGI. The V and J ends lost 3 bases and 9 bases, in that order; junction bases with no gene match: 8. The CDR3 has 14 residues. CDR3 nucleotides: TGTGCCAGCAGTTATTCTTATGGGGAGGGTGAGCAGTTCTTC. This sequence encodes CASSYSYGEGEQFF.

The V gene is TRBV7-9, the J gene TRBJ2-1, with D unresolved. The CDR3 extends over 15 amino acids. V was trimmed by 3 bases and J by 3 bases, leaving 12 bases between them. CDR1 is SEHNR and CDR2 is FQNEAQ in the germline V gene (reference sequence). CDR3 coding DNA: TGTGCCAGCAGCTTTTCGGCGCCTAACTACAATGAGCAGTTCTTC. Encoded protein: CASSFSAPNYNEQFF.

The rearrangement links TRBV7-6 to TRBJ2-7; 7 nucleotides align to TRBD2. Germline V gene sequence: CDR1 SGHVS, CDR2 FNYEAQ. V lost 0 bases and J lost 5; bases outside the gene matches: 4. This CDR3 has 14 amino acids. The CDR3 DNA follows: TGTGCCAGCAGCTTAGCCGGGGAGGGAGACGAGCAGTACTTC. This encodes CASSLAGEGDEQYF.

The chain couples TRBV29-1 to TRBJ2-3; 7 nucleotides agree with TRBD1. Unmatched junction bases numbered 7, after V lost 5 bases and J lost 2 bases. This CDR3 comprises 14 residues. Germline lookup yields CDR1 SQVTM and CDR2 ANQGSEA. Written as DNA, the CDR3 is TGCAGCGTTTCCGAGACAGGGTCCACAGATACGCAGTATTTT. Translated: CSVSETGSTDTQYF.

The chain uses TRBV11-2 and TRBJ2-1; 7 positions match TRBD2. CDR1 and CDR2 from the germline V gene are SGHAT and FQNNGV. This CDR3 region has 15 residues. Trimming at V came to 1 base and at J to 7 bases, leaving 7 bases not matched to a gene. CDR3 bases: TGTGCCAGCAGCTTAGGGCGGGAGCTAGAAAATGAGCAGTTCTTC. This codes for CASSLGRELENEQFF.

In DNA, the CDR3 is TGTGCCACCAGCGGAAGAACAGGGGCCACTGAAGCTTTCTTT. It is translated as CATSGRTGATEAFF. The chain links TRBV15 to TRBJ1-1; 7 nucleotides align to TRBD1. This CDR3 is 14 amino acids long. V lost 5 bases to trimming and J lost 4 bases; unmatched junction nucleotides: 7. CDR1 is LNHNV, CDR2 YYDKDF, per germline (reference sequence).

The genes are TRBV27 and TRBJ2-3; maybe TRBD2 (6 bases). Trimming pared 4 bases from V and 0 bases from J, leaving 14 bases between. CDR3 length: 16 amino acids. CDR1 MNHEY and CDR2 SMNVEV come from the germline V gene (reference sequence). CDR3 protein: CASSSHGGLSTDTQYF. The CDR3 DNA is TGTGCCAGCAGTTCCCACGGGGGACTCAGCACAGATACGCAGTATTTT.

The gene calls are TRBV27 and TRBJ1-1; 10 positions agree with TRBD1. CDR3 length: 15 residues. CDR1 and CDR2 from the germline V gene are MNHEY and SMNVEV (reference sequence). Trimming cost V 0 bases and J 6 bases; bases outside gene matches: 4. CDR3 loop: CASSLSRTGGPEAFF. CDR3 nucleotide sequence: TGTGCCAGCAGTTTATCGAGGACAGGGGGGCCTGAAGCTTTCTTT.

This chain uses TRBV2 with TRBJ2-2; the D is unclear. The CDR3 sequence is 12 residues long. The germline V gene has CDR1 SNHLY and CDR2 FYNNEI. Between the trimmed V and J ends, which lost 8 bases and 4 bases, there was a span of 8 bases. This CDR3 is CASYSTTGELFF. For the CDR3, the DNA is TGTGCCAGCTACTCTACCACCGGGGAGCTGTTTTTT. Full variable domain (rest looked up from reference TRBV2 and TRBJ2-2): EPEVTQTPSHQVTQMGQEVILRCVPISNHLYFYWYRQILGQKVEFLVSFYNNEISEKSEIFDDQFSVERPDGSNFTLKIRSTKLEDSAMYFCASYSTTGELFFGEGSRLTVL.

V usage is TRBV5-6 and J usage is TRBJ1-1, with D uncertain. The germline V gene encodes CDR1 SGHDT and CDR2 YYEEEE. The CDR3 contains 15 residues. V was shortened by 2 bases and J by 0 bases, with 11 bases between the two germline ends. The CDR3 loop reads CASSLSWGMNTEAFF. The CDR3 nucleotides are TGTGCCAGCAGCTTAAGTTGGGGTATGAACACTGAAGCTTTCTTT.

This clone was seen a handful of times. This chain joins TRBV6-6 and TRBJ1-4; D is undetermined. This CDR3 region has 11 residues. Germline CDR1 MNHNY, CDR2 SVGAGI (reference sequence). V lost 2 bases and J lost 7, with 2 bases in between. As DNA, the CDR3 is TGTGCCAGCAGTTACAGTGAAAAACTGTTTTTT. Its translation: CASSYSEKLFF.

The chain has TRBV9 and TRBJ2-1; 11 nucleotides agree with TRBD2. CDR3 size: 17 residues. The V and J ends lost 4 bases and 3 bases, in that order; junction bases with no gene match: 9. Germline V CDR1 and CDR2: SGDLS, YYNGEE. CDR3 DNA: TGTGCCAGCAGCCCCCCTAGCGGGGGGAATTTCTACAATGAGCAGTTCTTC. It translates to CASSPPSGGNFYNEQFF.

The rearrangement joins TRBV19 to TRBJ1-5, with a tentative D call TRBD1 (6 bases). V was trimmed by 5 bases and J by 8 bases, leaving 16 bases between them. The CDR3 is made up of 14 amino acids. Germline V gene lookup returns CDR1 LNHDA and CDR2 SQIVND (reference sequence). The CDR3 DNA sequence: TGTGCCAGTAGTCTCGACGCAAGGGGGGAGCCCCAGCATTTT. As protein: CASSLDARGEPQHF.

The chain joins TRBV7-9 to TRBJ2-7; D gene ambiguous. This CDR3 is 13 amino acids long. V shed 5 bases and J shed 6 bases, with 14 bases lying between them. Germline V lookup: CDR1 SEHNR, CDR2 FQNEAQ (reference sequence). CDR3 amino acids: CASSPAGGLEQYF. The CDR3 DNA follows: TGTGCCAGCAGCCCCGCTGGTGGTCTCGAGCAGTACTTC.

The chain links TRBV4-3 to TRBJ1-2; 8 nucleotides align to TRBD1. V dropped 0 bases and J dropped 6; count of bases not matched to a gene: 0. The germline gives CDR1 LGHNA, CDR2 YSLEER. This CDR3 is 13 amino acids long. The CDR3 is CASSQDRGHGYTF. The CDR3 DNA follows: TGCGCCAGCAGCCAAGACAGGGGGCATGGCTACACCTTC.

The J gene is TRBJ2-1, the V gene TRBV4-2; 12 bases are a match to TRBD2. CDR1 is LGHNA and CDR2 is YNFKEQ in the germline V gene. CDR3 length: 16 amino acids. V lost 3 bases, J lost 6 bases, and 6 bases stayed unmatched. The CDR3 DNA is TGTGCCAGCAGCCAGGATCTAGCGGGAGGGTCCAATGAGCAGTTCTTC. Translated, it gives CASSQDLAGGSNEQFF.

The V and J genes are TRBV27 and TRBJ2-7, with 8 bases that match TRBD1. The germline V gene encodes CDR1 MNHEY and CDR2 SMNVEV (reference sequence). With 7 bases clipped from V and 6 bases from J, the junction kept 11 bases outside the gene matches. The CDR3 length is 14 residues. The CDR3 spells CASKGQARLAEQYF. CDR3 in DNA: TGTGCCAGCAAGGGACAGGCACGGCTTGCCGAGCAGTACTTC.

This chain joins TRBV6-5 and TRBJ1-1; 8 bases agree with TRBD1. With 5 bases clipped from V and 2 bases from J, the junction kept 1 base outside the gene matches. The CDR3 contains 13 residues. Germline V CDR1 and CDR2: MNHEY, SVGAGI. CDR3 protein: CASSTGGNTEAFF. The CDR3 region has the DNA TGTGCCAGCAGTACAGGGGGAAACACTGAAGCTTTCTTT.

This chain uses TRBV27 with TRBJ2-1; TRBD1 agrees at 8 bases. There are 17 residues in the CDR3. The germline CDR1 and CDR2 sequences are MNHEY and SMNVEV (reference sequence). V lost 3 bases and J lost 0; bases outside the gene matches: 7. The CDR3 region has the DNA TGTGCCAGCAGTTTTCTCGTCGGACAGGGCTCCTACAATGAGCAGTTCTTC. Its translation: CASSFLVGQGSYNEQFF.

The genes are TRBV5-6 and TRBJ2-2; possibly TRBD1 for D (5 bases). Trimming pared 1 base from V and 4 bases from J, leaving 11 bases between. Germline V gene data show CDR1 as SGHDT and CDR2 as YYEEEE. This CDR3 has 15 amino acids. The CDR3: CASSLIGALTGELFF. The CDR3 nucleotides are TGTGCCAGCAGCTTGATAGGGGCGCTCACCGGGGAGCTGTTTTTT.

A few counts support this clone. The chain uses TRBV6-5 and TRBJ2-7, with D perhaps TRBD1 or TRBD2 (5 bases each). V gave up 0 bases and J gave up 3 bases, with 6 bases separating them. Per the germline V gene, CDR1 is MNHEY and CDR2 is SVGAGI. This CDR3 comprises 13 residues. For the CDR3, the DNA is TGTGCCAGCAGTTACTCGGGGGTCTACGAGCAGTACTTC. Translation gives CASSYSGVYEQYF.

The V call is TRBV2, the J call TRBJ2-1; 12 bases map to TRBD1. Trimming removed 6 bases from V and 7 bases from J; junction bases left unmatched: 4. The CDR3 length is 14 residues. From germline, CDR1 is SNHLY and CDR2 FYNNEI. The CDR3, as DNA: TGTGCCAGCAGCCTGGGACAGGGGGCTAATGAGCAGTTCTTC. This translates into CASSLGQGANEQFF.

This clone was counted a few times. This chain uses TRBV18 with TRBJ1-2, with D unclear. CDR3 size: 13 residues. Germline CDR1 KGHSH, CDR2 LQKENI. Trimming removed 2 bases at V and 8 bases at J, with 12 bases between. CDR3 sequence reads: CASSPSSIRGYTF. The CDR3 region has the DNA TGTGCCAGCTCACCATCATCTATCCGGGGCTACACCTTC.

The chain recombines TRBV5-6 with TRBJ2-7; D gene ambiguous. Germline V lookup: CDR1 SGHDT, CDR2 YYEEEE. The CDR3 runs to 13 residues. The V gene lost 0 bases and the J gene lost 2 bases, with 6 bases spanning the gap. The CDR3 protein is CASSLDRTYEQYF. The CDR3 DNA is TGTGCCAGCAGCTTGGACCGCACCTACGAGCAGTACTTC.

The chain carries TRBV4-3 and TRBJ2-1, with D perhaps assigned TRBD1 or TRBD2 (5 bases each). The CDR3 contains 16 residues. Trimming took 0 bases from V and 4 from J, leaving 13 bases between them. Per germline, CDR1 LGHNA and CDR2 YSLEER. CDR3 sequence: CASSQDWGGRYNEQFF. CDR3 DNA sequence: TGCGCCAGCAGCCAAGATTGGGGCGGGCGTTACAATGAGCAGTTCTTC.

CDR3 residues: CASSLEGVAEAFF. The CDR3 DNA reads as TGTGCCAGCAGCTTAGAGGGGGTTGCTGAAGCTTTCTTT. The chain has TRBV7-6 and TRBJ1-1; TRBD1 is a possible D gene (6 bases). This CDR3 contains 13 residues. Germline CDR1 is SGHVS and CDR2 is FNYEAQ. V lost 1 base, J lost 6 bases, and 9 bases lay in between.

The chain recombines TRBV4-1 with TRBJ2-7; D gene uncertain. Trimming cost V 0 bases and J 3 bases, with 12 bases left between them. This CDR3 contains 15 residues. Germline loops: CDR1 MGHRA, CDR2 YSYEKL. The CDR3 DNA sequence: TGCGCCAGCAGCCAAGATGGACCGCCGTACTACGAGCAGTACTTC. Translating it yields CASSQDGPPYYEQYF.

The chain links TRBV4-3 to TRBJ2-2, with TRBD2 matching over 7 bases. CDR1 is LGHNA and CDR2 is YSLEER in the germline V gene. CDR3 length: 16 amino acids. The ends lost 2 bases at V and 5 bases at J; junction bases unmatched: 8. The CDR3 sequence is CASSQRSEGGTGELFF. The CDR3 DNA reads as TGCGCCAGCAGCCAAAGGTCGGAGGGAGGGACCGGGGAGCTGTTTTTT.

The CDR3 spells CASSSDRSRFPYEQYF. In nucleotides, the CDR3 is TGTGCCAGCAGCAGCGACAGGTCACGCTTCCCCTACGAGCAGTACTTC. The rearrangement uses TRBV7-9 and TRBJ2-7; possible D gene TRBD1, 6 bases. Germline V gene sequence: CDR1 SEHNR, CDR2 FQNEAQ (reference sequence). Trimming pared 5 bases from V and 2 bases from J, leaving 19 bases between. The CDR3 is 16 residues long.